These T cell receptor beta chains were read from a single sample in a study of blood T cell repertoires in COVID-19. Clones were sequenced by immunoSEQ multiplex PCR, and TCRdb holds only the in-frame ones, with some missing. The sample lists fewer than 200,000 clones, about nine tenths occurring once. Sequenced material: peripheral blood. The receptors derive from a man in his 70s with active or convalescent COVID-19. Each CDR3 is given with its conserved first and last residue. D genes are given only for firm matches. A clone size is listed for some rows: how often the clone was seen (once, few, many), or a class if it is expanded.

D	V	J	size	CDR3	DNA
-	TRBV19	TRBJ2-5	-	CASSISLSGETQYF	TGTGCCAGTAGTATTTCCCTCTCGGGGGAGACCCAGTACTTC
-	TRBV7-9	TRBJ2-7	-	CASSHNPRGTYEQYF	TGTGCCAGCAGCCATAACCCTAGAGGGACCTACGAGCAGTACTTC
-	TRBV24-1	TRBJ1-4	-	CATSDPTASTNEKLFF	TGTGCCACCAGTGATCCCACAGCTTCAACTAATGAAAAACTGTTTTTT
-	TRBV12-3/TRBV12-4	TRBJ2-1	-	CASSYYGEQFF	TGTGCCAGCAGTTATTACGGTGAGCAGTTCTTC
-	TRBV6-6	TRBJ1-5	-	CASSYSDSSNQPQHF	TGTGCCAGCAGTTACTCCGACAGTAGCAATCAGCCCCAGCATTTT
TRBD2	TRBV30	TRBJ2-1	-	CAWSVRGKGLAAEQFF	TGTGCCTGGAGTGTAAGGGGGAAGGGACTAGCGGCTGAGCAGTTCTTC
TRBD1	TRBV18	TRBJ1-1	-	CASSQATGVTEAFF	TGTGCCAGCTCACAAGCGACAGGGGTTACTGAAGCTTTCTTT
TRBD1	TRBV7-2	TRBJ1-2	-	CASSPRGGRTNYGYTF	TGTGCCAGCAGCCCTCGAGGGGGCCGGACTAACTATGGCTACACCTTC
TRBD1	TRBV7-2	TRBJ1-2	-	CASSVPTGGSNYGYTF	TGTGCCAGCAGCGTACCGACAGGGGGTTCGAACTATGGCTACACCTTC
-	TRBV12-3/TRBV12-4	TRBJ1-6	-	CASDDSYNSPLHF	TGTGCCAGCGATGACAGCTATAATTCACCCCTCCACTTT
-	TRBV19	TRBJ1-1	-	CASKGAGYYNTEAFF	TGTGCCAGTAAAGGGGCAGGGTACTACAACACTGAAGCTTTCTTT
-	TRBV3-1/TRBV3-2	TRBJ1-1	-	CASSQFLGGAEAFF	TGTGCCAGCAGCCAGTTCTTAGGGGGGGCTGAAGCTTTCTTT
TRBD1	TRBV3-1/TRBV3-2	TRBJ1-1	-	CASTLDRARNTEAFF	TGTGCCAGCACCCTGGACAGGGCGAGGAACACTGAAGCTTTCTTT
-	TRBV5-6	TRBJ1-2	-	CASSPGTPSRSSYYGYTF	TGTGCCAGCAGCCCTGGGACACCTTCTAGGAGTTCATACTATGGCTACACCTTC
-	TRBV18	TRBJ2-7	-	CASSPAGLDEQYF	TGTGCCAGCTCACCAGCGGGGCTGGACGAGCAGTACTTC
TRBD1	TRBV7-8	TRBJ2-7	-	CASSLEQGNWHEQYF	TGTGCCAGCAGCTTAGAACAGGGGAATTGGCACGAGCAGTACTTC
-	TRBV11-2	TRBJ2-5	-	CASSLDRWQETQYF	TGTGCCAGCAGCTTAGACCGGTGGCAAGAGACCCAGTACTTC
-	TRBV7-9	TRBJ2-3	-	CASSLGPHRMATDTQYF	TGTGCCAGCAGCTTAGGGCCCCACAGGATGGCAACAGATACGCAGTATTTT
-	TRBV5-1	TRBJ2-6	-	CASSLDPLGVSGANVLTF	TGCGCCAGCAGCTTGGACCCCCTTGGAGTTTCTGGGGCCAACGTCCTGACTTTC
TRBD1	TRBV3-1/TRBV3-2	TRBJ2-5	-	CASNRGQGGETQYF	TGTGCCAGCAACCGTGGACAGGGTGGGGAGACCCAGTACTTC
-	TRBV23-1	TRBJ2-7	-	CASSQSFGIPLFRSYEQYF	TGCGCCAGCAGTCAATCGTTCGGGATTCCCCTATTTCGCTCCTACGAGCAGTACTTC
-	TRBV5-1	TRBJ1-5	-	CASSPGGGSNSNQPQHF	TGCGCCAGCAGCCCGGGAGGGGGTTCAAATAGCAATCAGCCCCAGCATTTT
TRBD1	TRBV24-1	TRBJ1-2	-	CATSSSSGQGRNYGYTF	TGTGCCACCAGTTCATCGTCGGGACAGGGACGTAACTATGGCTACACCTTC
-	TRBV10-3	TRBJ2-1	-	CAISEPGGLRGYNEQFF	TGTGCCATCAGTGAGCCCGGGGGGCTACGAGGCTACAATGAGCAGTTCTTC
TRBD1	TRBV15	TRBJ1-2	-	CATSKDGTGKLSYGYTF	TGTGCCACCAGCAAGGACGGGACAGGGAAGCTTAGCTATGGCTACACCTTC
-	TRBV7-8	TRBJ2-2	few	CASSPRGELFF	TGTGCCAGCAGCCCGAGAGGGGAGCTGTTTTTT
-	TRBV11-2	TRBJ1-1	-	CASSHGGSEAFF	TGTGCCAGCAGCCACGGAGGGAGTGAAGCTTTCTTT
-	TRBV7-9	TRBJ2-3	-	CASSLAWGVGTDTQYF	TGTGCCAGCAGCTTAGCATGGGGGGTTGGCACAGATACGCAGTATTTT
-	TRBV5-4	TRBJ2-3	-	CASSLGRGGLSTDTQYF	TGTGCCAGCAGCCTTGGGCGGGGAGGACTGAGCACAGATACGCAGTATTTT
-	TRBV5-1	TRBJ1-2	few	CASSLTGPMEGGGYTF	TGCGCCAGCAGCCTGACGGGGCCCATGGAAGGGGGTGGCTACACCTTC
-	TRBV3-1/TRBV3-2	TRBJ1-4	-	CASSQVPENREKLFF	TGTGCCAGCAGCCAAGTCCCGGAGAACCGTGAAAAACTGTTTTTT
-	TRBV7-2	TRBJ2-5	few	CASSFSWGRETQYF	TGTGCCAGCAGTTTTTCCTGGGGGAGGGAGACCCAGTACTTC
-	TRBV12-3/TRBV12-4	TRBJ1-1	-	CASTITKGTEAFF	TGTGCCAGCACTATTACTAAGGGGACTGAAGCTTTCTTT
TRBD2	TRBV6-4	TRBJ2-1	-	CASSDSIASGITNEQFF	TGTGCCAGCAGTGACTCGATAGCTAGCGGGATTACCAATGAGCAGTTCTTC
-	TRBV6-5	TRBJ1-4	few	CASKKGLTTNEKLFF	TGTGCCAGCAAAAAGGGGCTTACAACTAATGAAAAACTGTTTTTT
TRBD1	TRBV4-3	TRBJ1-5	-	CASSQDLSGQFDQPQHF	TGCGCCAGCAGCCAAGATCTCTCGGGACAGTTCGATCAGCCCCAGCATTTT
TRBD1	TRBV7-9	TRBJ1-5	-	CASSGTVNQPQHF	TGTGCCAGCAGCGGGACAGTCAATCAGCCCCAGCATTTT
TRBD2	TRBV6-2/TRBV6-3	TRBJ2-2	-	CASSYVGTSGRAYTGELFF	TGTGCCAGCAGTTACGTCGGGACTAGCGGGAGGGCCTACACCGGGGAGCTGTTTTTT
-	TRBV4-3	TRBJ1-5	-	CASSPHRTAHQPQHF	TGCGCCAGCAGCCCCCACCGGACAGCCCATCAGCCCCAGCATTTT
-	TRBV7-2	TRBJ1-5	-	CASSPSYNQPQHF	TGTGCCAGCAGCCCAAGCTACAATCAGCCCCAGCATTTT
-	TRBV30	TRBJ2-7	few	CAWSVLSYEQYF	TGTGCCTGGAGTGTACTCTCCTACGAGCAGTACTTC
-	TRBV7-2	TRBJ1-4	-	CASSSGGGAEKLFF	TGTGCCAGCAGCTCCGGCGGTGGAGCCGAAAAACTGTTTTTT
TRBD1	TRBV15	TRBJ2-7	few	CATSKGDSSYEQYF	TGTGCCACCAGTAAGGGGGACAGCTCCTACGAGCAGTACTTC
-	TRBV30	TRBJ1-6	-	CAWSVLEGPIGGSPLHF	TGTGCCTGGAGTGTACTGGAGGGACCCATCGGAGGTTCACCCCTCCACTTT
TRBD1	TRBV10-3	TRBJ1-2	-	CAISESTGDYGYTF	TGTGCCATCAGTGAGTCGACAGGGGACTATGGCTACACCTTC
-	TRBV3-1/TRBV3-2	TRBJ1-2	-	CASSHATGGGGYTF	TGTGCCAGCAGCCATGCGACGGGGGGCGGTGGCTACACCTTC
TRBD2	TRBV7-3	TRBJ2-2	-	CASSHTGTSADTGELFF	TGTGCCAGCAGCCACACCGGGACTAGCGCGGACACCGGGGAGCTGTTTTTT
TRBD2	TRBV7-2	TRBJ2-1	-	CASSLASGRYDEQFF	TGTGCCAGCAGCTTAGCTAGCGGGAGATATGATGAGCAGTTCTTC
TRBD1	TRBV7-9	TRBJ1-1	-	CASSPGGQGNTEAFF	TGTGCCAGCAGCCCCGGGGGACAGGGGAACACTGAAGCTTTCTTT